Included here is one T cell receptor (beta chain) sequence, with context. Each CDR3 protein gets one entry after TCRdb re-called the 5' RACE reads with MiXCR. The sample lists 540,000 or so distinct CDR3 sequences, about 20% seen once, with around 0.47% in the top ten. This sample is drawn from a study of identical twins. Trimming shortened V by 3 bases and J by 6 bases, and 12 bases separated the two germline ends. Germline values: CDR1 LGHNT, CDR2 FRNRAP. This CDR3 is 13 amino acids long. The same specimen was also included in a second study, on yellow fever vaccine responses in identical twins.

The receptor was derived from a woman aged 18-35 years in good health. The specimen sequenced was CD4+ T cells sorted from blood. V is TRBV12-5 and J is TRBJ2-7; TRBD2 might be the D (6 bases). The CDR3 nucleotides are TGTGCTAGTGGTTTTCTGGAGGGAGGCGAGCAGTACTTC. Amino acids: CASGFLEGGEQYF.